These 10 T cell receptor beta chains originate from one sample sequenced in a study of cytomegalovirus exposure and HLA in healthy donors (dated by TCRdb to about 2017). Library generation was performed with the immunoSEQ multiplex PCR assay. For the multiplex PCR, a mixture combining 60 forward primers for TCR Vbeta segments and 13 reverse primers for TCR Jbeta segments was used. The table was pulled from immuneACCESS by TCRdb, which kept in-frame rearrangements only. Such tables lose some clones; where checked, under half of the loss comes from unresolved V genes, and the rest has no known cause. The sample contains around 120,000 clones, over 15% of them found a single time. The ten largest clones capture over 1.5% of the sample. Sequenced input: PBMCs. Receptors originate from a woman under 30 in good health and CMV-seronegative.

V is TRBV4-2 and J is TRBJ1-5; unclear D gene. V lost 0 bases and J lost 9, with 12 bases in between. The germline CDR1 and CDR2 sequences are LGHNA and YNFKEQ. The CDR3 totals 14 residues. This chain's CDR3 is CASSQDSGSGPQHF. The CDR3 DNA reads TGTGCCAGCAGCCAAGATTCCGGTAGTGGGCCCCAGCATTTT.

V usage is TRBV7-9 and J usage is TRBJ2-1, with 7 positions matching TRBD2. The CDR3 contains 15 residues. Per the germline V gene, CDR1 is SEHNR and CDR2 is FQNEAQ (reference sequence). Trimming cost V 8 bases and J 1 base; bases outside gene matches: 8. In nucleotides, the CDR3 is TGTGCCAGCGGTTCCAGCGGGATATCCTACAATGAGCAGTTCTTC. It codes for CASGSSGISYNEQFF. Full variable domain (rest looked up from reference TRBV7-9 and TRBJ2-1): DTGVSQNPRHKITKRGQNVTFRCDPISEHNRLYWYRQTLGQGPEFLTYFQNEAQLEKSRLLSDRFSAERPKGSFSTLEIQRTEQGDSAMYLCASGSSGISYNEQFFGPGTRLTVL.

The chain has TRBV4-3 and TRBJ2-3; possibly TRBD1 for D (5 bases). The CDR3 consists of 18 residues. V was trimmed by 1 base and J by 4 bases, leaving 21 bases between them. Germline V CDR1 and CDR2: LGHNA, YSLEER. For the CDR3, the DNA is TGCGCCAGCAGCCAAGTGGGCAGGGTCCCCCTGGGCGCAGATACGCAGTATTTT. Translating gives CASSQVGRVPLGADTQYF.

V usage is TRBV27 and J usage is TRBJ1-6; TRBD1 agrees at 7 bases. The CDR3 is made up of 17 amino acids. Germline assignment: CDR1 MNHEY and CDR2 SMNVEV (reference sequence). Trimming cost V 4 bases and J 0 bases; bases outside gene matches: 6. The CDR3 sequence: CASSYRGPSSYNSPLHF. In DNA, the CDR3 is TGTGCCAGCAGTTACAGGGGCCCTAGCTCCTATAATTCACCCCTCCACTTT.

This clone has just a few counts. DNA of the CDR3: TGTGCCAGCAGCATACTACAGGGCTCCTACGAGCAGTACTTC. Encoded protein: CASSILQGSYEQYF. This chain connects TRBV7-9 to TRBJ2-7, with TRBD1 as a possible D gene (6 bases). The CDR3 has 14 residues. V dropped 5 bases and J dropped 0 bases, with 11 bases sitting between them. CDR1 SEHNR and CDR2 FQNEAQ come from the germline V gene (reference sequence). Full variable domain (outside the CDR3, taken from reference TRBV7-9 and TRBJ2-7): DTGVSQNPRHKITKRGQNVTFRCDPISEHNRLYWYRQTLGQGPEFLTYFQNEAQLEKSRLLSDRFSAERPKGSFSTLEIQRTEQGDSAMYLCASSILQGSYEQYFGPGTRLTVT.

A few counts support this clone. The CDR3 DNA follows: TGCGCCAGCAGCTCTTTGACAGGGGGCCACGAGCAGTACTTC. It codes for CASSSLTGGHEQYF. The chain combines TRBV5-1 with TRBJ2-7; 10 bases map to TRBD1. The germline V gene encodes CDR1 SGHRS and CDR2 YFSETQ. The CDR3 covers 14 residues. With 3 bases clipped from V and 5 bases from J, the junction kept 5 bases outside the gene matches.

The chain links TRBV30 to TRBJ1-5; 7 nucleotides line up with TRBD1. Germline V gene lookup returns CDR1 GTSNPN and CDR2 SVGIG (reference sequence). V lost 1 base, J lost 1 base, and 13 bases stayed unmatched. This CDR3 spans 18 amino acids. The CDR3 DNA sequence: TGTGCCTGGAGTGGACCGTACAGGGGAAGGGGGAGCAATCAGCCCCAGCATTTT. Residues: CAWSGPYRGRGSNQPQHF.

The chain recombines TRBV4-2 with TRBJ1-1; D might be TRBD1 (5 bases). Trimming cost V 0 bases and J 8 bases, with 16 bases left between them. CDR1 LGHNA and CDR2 YNFKEQ come from the germline V gene. The CDR3 contains 15 residues. The CDR3: CASSQEGQVGLEAFF. The CDR3 DNA follows: TGTGCCAGCAGCCAAGAAGGTCAGGTGGGGCTCGAAGCTTTCTTT.

The CDR3 loop is CAWSQGVVNTIYF. The CDR3 nucleotides are TGTGCCTGGAGTCAGGGGGTGGTAAACACCATATATTTT. The chain couples TRBV30 to TRBJ1-3; the match to TRBD1 covers 7 bases. The CDR3 sequence is 13 residues long. The germline V gene encodes CDR1 GTSNPN and CDR2 SVGIG (reference sequence). The ends lost 2 bases at V and 6 bases at J; junction bases unmatched: 4.

This clone appeared a few times. The chain is built from TRBV23-1 and TRBJ2-3; 9 bases agree with TRBD1. TRBV23-1 is filed as an ORF, its function uncertain. J gave up 0 bases and V 8 bases, and 3 bases lay outside the gene matches. The length of the CDR3 is 14 residues. The DNA of the CDR3 is TGCGCCAGCGTTGGGACAGGGAGCACAGATACGCAGTATTTT. Amino acids: CASVGTGSTDTQYF.